These 7 T cell receptor beta chains were all obtained from the same sample, sequenced in a study of cytomegalovirus exposure and HLA in healthy donors. Use of 60 Vbeta and 13 Jbeta primers characterized the PCR. The data were produced by immunoSEQ multiplex PCR, yet TCRdb's version contains in-frame clones alone and is incomplete. The top ten clones hold 1.5% to 2.5% of a sample with around 300,000 clones, almost 85% of them seen once. The specimen was PBMCs. The receptors were gathered from a woman in her thirties or forties in good health and CMV-seropositive.

This clone has just a few counts. The chain joins TRBV19 to TRBJ2-7, with 8 bases matching TRBD2. Trimming at V came to 7 bases and at J to 1 base, leaving 15 bases not matched to a gene. Germline CDR1 and CDR2: LNHDA and SQIVND (reference sequence). CDR3 length: 17 amino acids. As DNA, the CDR3 is TGTGCCAGTACCTATTCACCAACGACTAGCGAATCCTACGAGCAGTACTTC. It encodes CASTYSPTTSESYEQYF.

Only a few counts were recorded for this clone. V and J are TRBV9 and TRBJ1-1, with TRBD1 as a possible D gene (6 bases). From germline, CDR1 is SGDLS and CDR2 YYNGEE. Trimming cost V 3 bases and J 4 bases, with 7 bases left between them. The CDR3 is 12 residues long. For the CDR3, the DNA is TGTGCCAGCAGCGACAGGGCCACTGAAGCTTTCTTT. Its protein product is CASSDRATEAFF.

The DNA for the CDR3 is TGTGCCAGCAGTTCGTCCGGGACAGGGGGCGGTGGAAAACTGTTTTTT. This translates into CASSSSGTGGGGKLFF. The chain is built from TRBV6-6 and TRBJ1-4, with 12 bases aligning to TRBD1. V shed 4 bases and J 10 bases; nucleotides not matched to a gene: 10. In germline, CDR1 is MNHNY, CDR2 SVGAGI (reference sequence). This CDR3 has 16 amino acids.

V and J are TRBV5-4 and TRBJ2-1, with 7 bases lining up with TRBD2. CDR1 is SGHNT and CDR2 is YYREEE in the germline V gene (reference sequence). The ends lost 4 bases at V and 5 bases at J; junction bases unmatched: 6. CDR3 size: 14 residues. Written as DNA, the CDR3 is TGTGCCAGCAGCCGGGGGGAGATTAACAATGAGCAGTTCTTC. Translation: CASSRGEINNEQFF.

This rearrangement joins TRBV7-9 to TRBJ1-5, with D uncertain. The CDR3 length is 15 residues. Per germline, CDR1 SEHNR and CDR2 FQNEAQ (reference sequence). Trimming stripped 1 base from V and 2 bases from J, with 9 bases between. This chain's CDR3 is CASSLGDGGNQPQHF. CDR3 DNA: TGTGCCAGCAGCTTAGGAGACGGGGGCAATCAGCCCCAGCATTTT. Using reference TRBV7-9 and TRBJ1-5 for the parts outside the CDR3, the full variable domain is DTGVSQNPRHKITKRGQNVTFRCDPISEHNRLYWYRQTLGQGPEFLTYFQNEAQLEKSRLLSDRFSAERPKGSFSTLEIQRTEQGDSAMYLCASSLGDGGNQPQHFGDGTRLSIL.

The rearrangement links TRBV7-9 to TRBJ2-3, with 10 bases fitting TRBD1. CDR3 length: 14 amino acids. V gave up 6 bases and J gave up 0 bases; unmatched junction bases: 0. Germline CDR1 is SEHNR and CDR2 is FQNEAQ (reference sequence). In DNA form, the CDR3 reads TGTGCCAGCAGGGGACAGGGGAGCACAGATACGCAGTATTTT. It codes for CASRGQGSTDTQYF.

This chain joins TRBV7-9 and TRBJ2-7, with TRBD2 matching over 14 bases. From germline, CDR1 is SEHNR and CDR2 FQNEAQ (reference sequence). This CDR3 comprises 15 residues. V dropped 5 bases and J dropped 2; count of bases not matched to a gene: 2. In DNA, the CDR3 is TGTGCCAGCAGCCGACTAGCGGGAGGGGCCTACGAGCAGTACTTC. It encodes CASSRLAGGAYEQYF.